This T cell receptor beta chain was found in a study of control samples from healthy donors and cancer patients. The CDR3 extends over 14 amino acids. Germline CDR1 MNHEY, CDR2 SMNVEV (reference sequence). Trimming pared 3 bases from V and 6 bases from J, leaving 13 bases between. Some clones are missing from TCRdb's copy, which holds only in-frame ones; the method was immunoSEQ multiplex PCR. The sample has around 120,000 clones, about 94% seen once. Sequenced input: blood. V gene TRBV27 combines with J gene TRBJ2-3; D is perhaps TRBD2 (5 bases). This receptor was obtained from a man aged 25 to 40 in good health. CDR3: CASSLIRGSDTQYF. The CDR3 DNA follows: TGTGCCAGCAGTTTGATCCGGGGTTCTGATACGCAGTATTTT.